These 27 T cell receptor beta chains were sequenced from one sample in a study of siplizumab effects on memory and regulatory T cells. Repertoires were generated with immunoSEQ multiplex PCR, while TCRdb's copy carries only in-frame clones and drops some. Of about 120,000 clones listed, roughly 94% were seen once; the top ten hold roughly 1.8%. Sequenced input: non-Treg CD4+ T cells sorted from blood. The origin of the receptors is a human donor in good health.

The chain combines TRBV6-5 with TRBJ2-7; D is unresolved. From germline, CDR1 is MNHEY and CDR2 SVGAGI. CDR3 length equals 12 residues. Trimming stripped 7 bases from V and 2 bases from J, with 9 bases between. CDR3 DNA: TGTGCCAGCAAACATGGGGCCTACGAGCAGTACTTC. Translation: CASKHGAYEQYF.

This clone has just a few counts. V gene TRBV7-2 combines with J gene TRBJ1-1; TRBD1 aligns across 8 bases. Germline CDR1 and CDR2: SGHTA and FQGNSA. The CDR3 has 15 residues. Trimming removed 4 bases from V and 6 bases from J; junction bases left unmatched: 10. CDR3 sequence (DNA): TGTGCCAGCAGCTCCCTTCTTACAGGGGGAGCTGAAGCTTTCTTT. Translation: CASSSLLTGGAEAFF.

J is TRBJ2-3 and V is TRBV4-1; D unresolved. Germline values: CDR1 MGHRA, CDR2 YSYEKL. V was trimmed by 0 bases and J by 0 bases, leaving 4 bases between them. This CDR3 has 14 amino acids. In DNA, the CDR3 is TGCGCCAGCAGCCAAGATAGGAGCACAGATACGCAGTATTTT. Residues: CASSQDRSTDTQYF.

V is TRBV5-1 and J is TRBJ1-2; D possibly corresponds to TRBD1 (5 bases). The germline V gene has CDR1 SGHRS and CDR2 YFSETQ. Trimming cost V 4 bases and J 7 bases, with 26 bases left between them. This CDR3 region has 17 residues. DNA of the CDR3: TGCGCCAGCAGCCCCCGCTACGGGGACCCTCCCGGTTTTGGCTACACCTTC. Encoded protein: CASSPRYGDPPGFGYTF.

About this clone itself: This CDR3 is also generated by other DNA sequences in the sample. The chain recombines TRBV9 with TRBJ2-2; 7 bases are shared with TRBD1. CDR1 and CDR2 (germline): SGDLS, YYNGEE. This CDR3 contains 14 residues. V lost 5 bases, J lost 0 bases, and 1 base stayed unmatched. This chain's CDR3 is CASRGQTNTGELFF. CDR3 nucleotide sequence: TGTGCCAGCAGGGGACAGACGAACACCGGGGAGCTGTTTTTT. Full variable domain (outside the CDR3, taken from reference TRBV9 and TRBJ2-2): DSGVTQTPKHLITATGQRVTLRCSPRSGDLSVYWYQQSLDQGLQFLIQYYNGEERAKGNILERFSAQQFPDLHSELNLSSLELGDSALYFCASRGQTNTGELFFGEGSRLTVL.

This CDR3 reads CASSLYQWEAETQYF. For the CDR3, the DNA is TGTGCCAGCTCTCTATACCAGTGGGAGGCAGAGACCCAGTACTTC. The rearrangement uses TRBV18 and TRBJ2-5; D might be TRBD2 (6 bases). With 6 bases removed from V and 4 bases from J, the gap between germline ends came to 18 bases. Germline lookup yields CDR1 KGHSH and CDR2 LQKENI. This CDR3 is built from 15 residues.

V is TRBV6-5 and J is TRBJ1-4, with D possibly being TRBD1 (6 bases). The CDR3 is 15 residues long. Germline V lookup: CDR1 MNHEY, CDR2 SVGAGI. Trimming pared 6 bases from V and 0 bases from J, leaving 11 bases between. CDR3 loop: CASSLRTATNEKLFF. The CDR3 DNA reads TGTGCCAGCAGCCTCCGGACAGCAACTAATGAAAAACTGTTTTTT.

The chain uses TRBV5-1 and TRBJ2-6, with D maybe TRBD1 (6 bases). This CDR3 region has 20 residues. Germline CDR1 reads SGHRS; CDR2 reads YFSETQ. V was trimmed by 0 bases and J by 4 bases, leaving 23 bases between them. CDR3: CASSLVFPGQLSRGANVLTF. As DNA, the CDR3 is TGCGCCAGCAGCTTGGTATTTCCGGGACAATTAAGCAGGGGGGCCAACGTCCTGACTTTC. Full variable domain (missing parts from reference TRBV5-1 and TRBJ2-6): KAGVTQTPRYLIKTRGQQVTLSCSPISGHRSVSWYQQTPGQGLQFLFEYFSETQRNKGNFPGRFSGRQFSNSRSEMNVSTLELGDSALYLCASSLVFPGQLSRGANVLTFGAGSRLTVL.

This clone was seen a single time. The gene calls are TRBV12-2 and TRBJ1-5. TRBV12-2 is a recognized pseudogene. This CDR3 contains 16 residues. The DNA for the CDR3 is TGTGCAAGTCGCTTAGCTAGGTCAACCCTGAATCAGCCCCAGCATTTT. Encoded protein: CASRLARSTLNQPQHF.

The chain combines TRBV18 with TRBJ1-5; TRBD1 agrees at 8 bases. CDR1 and CDR2 from the germline V gene are KGHSH and LQKENI. Trimming at V came to 6 bases and at J to 4 bases, leaving 11 bases not matched to a gene. This CDR3 contains 16 residues. CDR3 coding DNA: TGTGCCAGCTCGCCCCTCGCGGGACAGGTAAATCAGCCCCAGCATTTT. Protein: CASSPLAGQVNQPQHF.

The rearrangement uses TRBV9 and TRBJ2-2; D unclear. CDR3 size: 14 residues. Germline V CDR1 and CDR2: SGDLS, YYNGEE. Trimming removed 0 bases from V and 3 bases from J, with 6 bases in between. This chain's CDR3 is CASSVAEYTGELFF. CDR3 sequence (DNA): TGTGCCAGCAGCGTAGCTGAGTACACCGGGGAGCTGTTTTTT. Drawing the rest from reference TRBV9 and TRBJ2-2, the complete variable domain is DSGVTQTPKHLITATGQRVTLRCSPRSGDLSVYWYQQSLDQGLQFLIQYYNGEERAKGNILERFSAQQFPDLHSELNLSSLELGDSALYFCASSVAEYTGELFFGEGSRLTVL.

This chain joins TRBV11-2 and TRBJ2-2, with D possibly TRBD1 on 6 matching bases. The ends were cut back, 1 base at V and 1 base at J, with 13 bases in the middle. The CDR3 consists of 17 residues. Germline CDR1 and CDR2: SGHAT and FQNNGV. Here the CDR3 reads CASSLGPRGKNTGELFF. The CDR3 coding sequence is TGTGCCAGCAGCTTAGGCCCCAGGGGCAAGAACACCGGGGAGCTGTTTTTT.

The chain carries TRBV6-5 and TRBJ2-7; D gene uncertain. Per the germline V gene, CDR1 is MNHEY and CDR2 is SVGAGI. This CDR3 comprises 15 residues. V gave up 2 bases and J gave up 2 bases, with 13 bases separating them. CDR3 protein: CASSYALGGTYEQYF. Here the CDR3 DNA reads TGTGCCAGCAGTTACGCCTTAGGCGGCACCTACGAGCAGTACTTC.

This CDR3 reads CASSLGTAQGYTF. In DNA form, the CDR3 reads TGTGCCAGCAGCTTAGGGACAGCCCAGGGCTACACCTTC. V is TRBV7-8 and J is TRBJ1-2, with TRBD1 as a possible D gene (6 bases). Per germline, CDR1 SGHVS and CDR2 FQNEAQ. This CDR3 has 13 residues. Trimming left V 1 base short and J 8 bases short, with 11 bases between.

The J gene is TRBJ2-6, the V gene TRBV9, with 9 bases identical to TRBD1. Germline CDR1 and CDR2: SGDLS and YYNGEE. Germline trimming cut 2 bases from V and 2 bases from J; bases unmatched to any gene: 8. The CDR3 has 18 amino acids. CDR3 bases: TGTGCCAGCAGCGTTTGGACAGGGGCCCCCCCTGGGGCCAACGTCCTGACTTTC. As protein: CASSVWTGAPPGANVLTF.

The rearrangement uses TRBV4-1 and TRBJ1-1, with D possibly matching TRBD1 (5 bases). Trimming cost V 0 bases and J 4 bases, with 12 bases left between them. The CDR3 is 15 amino acids. Germline-derived CDR1 and CDR2 are MGHRA and YSYEKL. This CDR3 reads CASSQDVGGGTEAFF. The CDR3 nucleotides are TGCGCCAGCAGCCAAGATGTGGGGGGGGGCACTGAAGCTTTCTTT.

The chain combines TRBV6-5 with TRBJ1-2; TRBD1 might be the D (5 bases). The CDR3 spans 13 residues. Trimming pared 6 bases from V and 6 bases from J, leaving 14 bases between. Per germline, CDR1 MNHEY and CDR2 SVGAGI. CDR3 in amino acids: CASSQQEINGYTF. The DNA of the CDR3 is TGTGCCAGCAGCCAACAGGAAATTAATGGCTACACCTTC.

On this clone itself: Other nucleotide sequences from this sample produce the same CDR3. V gene TRBV21-1 combines with J gene TRBJ2-7; the listed D gene, TRBD2, was not tested against the DNA. TRBV21-1 is marked as a pseudogene. This CDR3 contains 19 residues. The CDR3 nucleotides are TGTGCCAGCAGTAAGGAGACTAGCGGGAGGGCCGATCTATTCCACGAGCAGTACTTT. Its translation is CASSKETSGRADLFHEQYF.

As for this clone: Distinct nucleotide sequences in the sample also encode this CDR3. This rearrangement joins TRBV18 to TRBJ2-7, with a possible D match to TRBD2 (7 bases). This CDR3 has 14 amino acids. Trimming took 0 bases from V and 2 from J, leaving 8 bases between them. Germline V CDR1 and CDR2: KGHSH, LQKENI. Written as DNA, the CDR3 is TGTGCCAGCTCACCACCGGGGGGGCCCTACGAGCAGTACTTC. Its translation: CASSPPGGPYEQYF.

This chain connects TRBV27 to TRBJ1-5; weak D call: TRBD1 (6 bases). This CDR3 is 15 amino acids long. Trimming pared 6 bases from V and 0 bases from J, leaving 12 bases between. Germline V CDR1 and CDR2: MNHEY, SMNVEV (reference sequence). Written as DNA, the CDR3 is TGTGCCAGCAGACCGGGACAAATTAGCAATCAGCCCCAGCATTTT. Residues: CASRPGQISNQPQHF.

This chain links TRBV19 with TRBJ2-7, with D perhaps matching TRBD2 (7 bases). V lost 8 bases, J lost 5 bases, and 16 bases lay in between. Germline CDR1 reads LNHDA; CDR2 reads SQIVND (reference sequence). The CDR3 covers 13 residues. The CDR3 nucleotides are TGTGCCAGTGGACCAAGGGGGGGCCACGAGCAGTACTTC. This encodes CASGPRGGHEQYF.

The chain links TRBV6-5 to TRBJ2-7, with TRBD1 matching 8 bases. From germline, CDR1 is MNHEY and CDR2 SVGAGI. The CDR3 contains 12 residues. Losses at the gene ends were 6 bases for V and 5 bases for J; bases not matched to a gene: 3. The CDR3 region is CASSDRGHEQYF. CDR3 DNA sequence: TGTGCCAGCAGCGACAGGGGTCACGAGCAGTACTTC.

The chain uses TRBV7-9 and TRBJ1-6; tentatively, D is TRBD1 (5 bases). Germline V gene sequence: CDR1 SEHNR, CDR2 FQNEAQ (reference sequence). With 3 bases removed from V and 7 bases from J, the gap between germline ends came to 10 bases. CDR3 length equals 14 residues. The CDR3 nucleotides read TGTGCCAGCAGCTTTGACAGAAGAAATTCACCCCTCCACTTT. This translates into CASSFDRRNSPLHF.

The genes are TRBV10-3 and TRBJ2-7; the D gene is possibly TRBD1 (5 bases). In germline, CDR1 is ENHRY, CDR2 SYGVKD. V gave up 0 bases and J gave up 7 bases, with 13 bases separating them. The CDR3 runs 14 residues. The CDR3 DNA reads TGTGCCATCAGTGAGTCAGGGGCCCTCCGGGAGCAGTACTTC. Translation: CAISESGALREQYF.

The CDR3, as DNA: TGTGCCAGCAGTGCTACTACCCTTAACAATGAGCAGTTCTTC. Amino acids: CASSATTLNNEQFF. The V and J genes are TRBV2 and TRBJ2-1; no definite D call. Trimming removed 4 bases at V and 5 bases at J, with 12 bases between. The CDR3 has 14 residues. Germline loops: CDR1 SNHLY, CDR2 FYNNEI.

As DNA, the CDR3 is TGTGCCAGCAGCTTAGAGCTGGCCCGGAGGGCCTACGAGCAGTACTTC. Its translation is CASSLELARRAYEQYF. This chain connects TRBV7-2 to TRBJ2-7; D perhaps matches TRBD2 (6 bases). The CDR3 runs 16 residues. With 1 base removed from V and 2 bases from J, the gap between germline ends came to 15 bases. CDR1 and CDR2 from the germline V gene are SGHTA and FQGNSA.

This chain links TRBV5-1 with TRBJ2-5, with D perhaps matching TRBD1 (6 bases). CDR1 and CDR2 from the germline V gene are SGHRS and YFSETQ. Trimming shortened V by 0 bases and J by 3 bases, and 9 bases separated the two germline ends. This CDR3 has 14 residues. The CDR3: CASSLGTVEETQYF. CDR3 DNA: TGCGCCAGCAGCTTGGGGACAGTTGAAGAGACCCAGTACTTC.